The clone carrying this TCR beta chain was observed many times. V lost 0 bases and J 7 bases, leaving 13 bases between the germline ends. CDR3 length equals 15 residues. Germline V gene lookup returns CDR1 SGHTA and CDR2 FQGNSA. TCRdb passed the RT-PCR reads through MiXCR, listing each CDR3 protein once. The table has about 700,000 distinct CDR3 sequences, 14% seen once. The material sequenced was memory CD4+ T cells from blood. This TCR came from a female donor in good health, serving as a healthy control. J is TRBJ2-1 and V is TRBV7-2; D remains unclear. The CDR3 region is CASSLAAQRSNEQFF. The CDR3 nucleotides read TGTGCCAGCAGCTTAGCAGCACAGCGAAGTAATGAGCAGTTCTTC.